These 2 T cell receptor beta chains came from one sample sequenced in a study of T cell responses to AZD1222 COVID-19 vaccine. Here immunoSEQ multiplex PCR was the method, and the copy in TCRdb shows in-frame clones only, minus some. Seen here are around 220,000 clones, around 94% observed once, and the top ten hold around 1.7%. The specimen was peripheral blood, collected 28 days after the second dose of the MenACWY control vaccine. These receptors were taken from an adult who received the MenACWY meningococcal vaccine as a control.

The gene calls are TRBV5-1 and TRBJ1-1; 7 bases fit TRBD1. Germline loops: CDR1 SGHRS, CDR2 YFSETQ. The CDR3 has 14 amino acids. Losses at the gene ends were 4 bases for V and 2 bases for J; bases not matched to a gene: 5. For the CDR3, the DNA is TGCGCCAGCAGCCTTGGGACAGCTAACACTGAAGCTTTCTTT. This sequence encodes CASSLGTANTEAFF.

The chain joins TRBV5-6 to TRBJ2-1, with 7 bases lining up with TRBD1. J lost 8 bases, V lost 4 bases, and 3 bases had no gene match. The CDR3 contains 12 residues. CDR1 and CDR2 (germline): SGHDT, YYEEEE. CDR3 residues: CASSTDRDEQFF. DNA of the CDR3: TGTGCCAGCAGCACCGACAGGGATGAGCAGTTCTTC.